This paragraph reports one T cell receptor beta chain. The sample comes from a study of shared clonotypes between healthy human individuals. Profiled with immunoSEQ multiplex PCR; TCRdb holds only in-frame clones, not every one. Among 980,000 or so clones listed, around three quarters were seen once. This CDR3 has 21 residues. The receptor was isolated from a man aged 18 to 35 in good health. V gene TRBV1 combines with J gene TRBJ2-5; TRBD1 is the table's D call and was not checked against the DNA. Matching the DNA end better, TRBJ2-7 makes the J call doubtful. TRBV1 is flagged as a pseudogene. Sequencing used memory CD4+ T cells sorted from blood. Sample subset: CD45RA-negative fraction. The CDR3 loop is CTSSQDARRDRVVNRPYEQYF. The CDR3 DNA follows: TGCACCAGCAGCCAAGATGCGAGGCGGGACAGAGTTGTCAATAGGCCCTACGAGCAGTACTTC.